This TCR beta chain was sequenced during a study of cytomegalovirus exposure and HLA in healthy donors. Regarding the study as a whole: Whilst most TCR sequences proved rare, a subset of public TCRs occurred across many donors. Cytomegalovirus status, reportedly, was diagnosed with high specificity and sensitivity by the classifier.

Germline CDR1 MDHEN, CDR2 SYDVKM. The CDR3 is 13 residues long. Between the trimmed V and J ends, which lost 7 bases and 8 bases, there was a span of 15 bases. While the first cohort had some 700 subjects, the donors belonged to the separate validation cohort of over a hundred subjects. Points on this clone: The antigen remains undetermined.

Using immunoSEQ multiplex PCR, the repertoire was profiled, and TCRdb retains in-frame clones only, with some absent. This repertoire shows more than 250,000 clones, around 90% found once; its top ten account for about 1.2%. The V call is TRBV28, the J call TRBJ1-3, with D perhaps matching TRBD1 (6 bases). Sequencing was done on a sample of PBMCs. This receptor was obtained from a woman aged 25 to 39 in good health and CMV-seropositive. CDR3 sequence: CASTSGRGYTIYF. CDR3 coding DNA: TGTGCCAGCACATCCGGAAGGGGGTACACCATATATTTT.